This is a list of T cell receptor beta chains from one sample in a study of T-cell reconstitution after alpha-beta-depleted transplantation in children. TCRdb re-derived calls from the PCR reads in MiXCR, one entry per CDR3 protein. This sample has about 980,000 distinct CDR3 sequences, with 25% to 35% found just once. The sample was PBMCs, mostly from graft donor cells, taken 360 days after TCRalphabeta/CD19-depleted stem cell transplant. Every receptor here comes from a boy in the first two years of life who had a stem cell transplant for SCID, so the T cells may come from the graft donor. The CDR3 runs from the conserved cysteine through the conserved F or W. The D gene is left open where the match is weak. A row's size may be missing; if present it is once, few, many or a size class.

size	J	V	D	CDR3	DNA
.	TRBJ1-5	TRBV4-3	.	CASSQERGAGNQPQHF	TGCGCCAGCAGCCAAGAACGCGGGGCAGGCAATCAGCCCCAGCATTTT
few	TRBJ1-2	TRBV12-3/TRBV12-4	.	CASTLRQAEASFYGYTF	TGTGCCAGCACCCTAAGACAGGCCGAGGCCTCGTTCTATGGCTACACCTTC
few	TRBJ1-1	TRBV12-3/TRBV12-4	TRBD1	CASRNTGDMTEAFF	TGTGCCAGCAGGAACACAGGGGATATGACTGAAGCTTTCTTT
many	TRBJ2-1	TRBV18	.	CASSPSLTGAVNEQFF	TGTGCCAGCTCACCATCACTGACTGGGGCCGTCAATGAGCAGTTCTTC
.	TRBJ1-1	TRBV15	.	CATSIGRVAFF	TGTGCCACCAGCATCGGGAGAGTGGCTTTCTTT
.	TRBJ2-1	TRBV29-1	.	CSVERRGGGGKYSRNEQFF	TGCAGCGTTGAAAGGAGGGGGGGTGGGGGTAAGTATTCGCGGAATGAGCAGTTCTTC
.	TRBJ2-1	TRBV7-6	TRBD2	CASSPIAGGQNEQFF	TGTGCCAGCAGCCCGATAGCGGGGGGGCAAAATGAGCAGTTCTTC
many	TRBJ2-3	TRBV12-3/TRBV12-4	.	CASSPNLIPTDTQYF	TGTGCCAGCAGCCCTAACTTAATACCCACAGATACGCAGTATTTT
few	TRBJ2-5	TRBV29-1	TRBD1	CSAGTGMETQYF	TGCAGCGCAGGGACAGGGATGGAGACCCAGTACTTC
few	TRBJ2-3	TRBV7-6	TRBD2	CASSLTRGIVTDTQYF	TGTGCCAGCAGCTTAACGCGGGGGATTGTGACAGATACGCAGTATTTT
.	TRBJ1-3	TRBV15	.	CATSIRGGGNTIYF	TGTGCCACCAGCATCAGGGGAGGAGGAAACACCATATATTTT
few	TRBJ2-5	TRBV7-9	.	CASSLVGTAQETQYF	TGTGCCAGCAGCTTAGTCGGGACGGCGCAAGAGACCCAGTACTTC
.	TRBJ2-5	TRBV12-3/TRBV12-4	.	CASSHSGRRETQYF	TGTGCCAGCAGTCACTCAGGGAGGCGGGAGACCCAGTACTTC
few	TRBJ2-5	TRBV5-1	.	CASSLAALQTQYF	TGCGCCAGCAGCTTGGCGGCGTTGCAGACCCAGTACTTC
.	TRBJ1-2	TRBV12-3/TRBV12-4	.	CASSLYGAAGYGYTF	TGTGCCAGCAGTTTATACGGAGCCGCCGGCTATGGCTACACCTTC
.	TRBJ2-7	TRBV5-1	.	CASSLGGRGSYEQYF	TGCGCCAGCAGTTTAGGGGGTCGGGGGTCCTACGAGCAGTACTTC